Sequencing of this T cell receptor (beta chain) was carried out in a study of CD8+CD57+ T cells in acquired aplastic anemia. Study context: Each DNA sample taken from sorted CD4+ and CD8+ cells came to about 3.2 ug on average.

Details on this clonotype: Its antigen is unidentified.

Before being chosen for sequencing, patients had shown CD8+CD57+ cell expansion by flow cytometry. The cohort consisted entirely of patients having severe acquired aplastic anemia. This CDR3 has 12 residues. From germline, CDR1 is SGDLS and CDR2 YYNGEE. Trimming removed 0 bases at V and 9 bases at J, with 7 bases between. Both TCR beta VDJ combination and CDR3 sequence profiling were carried out. Genomic DNA was the template for this profiling. TCRdb re-analysed the reads in MiXCR, keeping a single row per CDR3 protein. The sample includes roughly 200,000 distinct CDR3 sequences, 55% to 65% seen only once; the top ten take around three fifths. Study outcomes and limitations: The same twenty-nine CD8+ CDR3 sequences occurred in patients and in controls.

Sequencing was carried out using sorted CD4+, CD8+, or CD8+CD57+ T cells (not recorded which) from PBMCs. The sequence was collected from a human donor with aplastic anemia. V gene TRBV9 combines with J gene TRBJ2-1; possible D gene TRBD2, 5 bases. In DNA, the CDR3 is TGTGCCAGCAGCGTAGAAGGGAGTGAGCAGTTCTTC. Translating it yields CASSVEGSEQFF.